A single sample gave rise to the 7 T cell receptor beta chains below, sequenced in a study of blood T cell dynamics during melanoma immunotherapy. Time point specified: week 3, after first cycle of checkpoint inhibitor. Libraries were prepared by immunoSEQ multiplex PCR; TCRdb keeps only in-frame clonotypes and omits some of them. Seen here are about 16,000 clones, 94% observed once, and the top ten hold about 0.2%. The sequencing used effector memory CD8+ T cells from blood, collected from a patient treated with checkpoint blockade. These TCRs come from a human donor with melanoma.

The CDR3 sequence is CASMGAGRSNQPQHF. DNA for the CDR3: TGTGCCAGCATGGGTGCGGGGAGAAGCAATCAGCCCCAGCATTTT. V and J are TRBV6-6 and TRBJ1-5; no firm D call. This CDR3 contains 15 residues. V was shortened by 7 bases and J by 1 base, with 14 bases between the two germline ends. Germline V lookup: CDR1 MNHNY, CDR2 SVGAGI (reference sequence).

This chain joins TRBV9 and TRBJ2-3; tentative D call: TRBD1 (6 bases). The CDR3 sequence is 15 residues long. CDR1 SGDLS and CDR2 YYNGEE come from the germline V gene. V was shortened by 3 bases and J by 6 bases, with 17 bases between the two germline ends. The CDR3 is CASSEGPNRGDTQYF. CDR3 nucleotides: TGTGCCAGCAGCGAGGGCCCAAATAGGGGGGATACGCAGTATTTT.

The chain links TRBV27 to TRBJ2-1; 7 bases fit TRBD2. Germline CDR1 MNHEY, CDR2 SMNVEV (reference sequence). J lost 8 bases, V lost 7 bases, and 14 bases had no gene match. The CDR3 sequence is 15 residues long. CDR3 coding DNA: TGTGCCAGCACTAAGGCGGGCGGGAGTTCGGATGAGCAGTTCTTC. Amino acids: CASTKAGGSSDEQFF.

This chain uses TRBV5-1 with TRBJ2-3; no reliable D call. V was shortened by 1 base and J by 0 bases, with 6 bases between the two germline ends. The CDR3 consists of 14 residues. Germline V lookup: CDR1 SGHRS, CDR2 YFSETQ. The CDR3 protein is CASSLYESTDTQYF. CDR3 DNA: TGCGCCAGCAGCTTGTACGAGAGCACAGATACGCAGTATTTT. Drawing the rest from reference TRBV5-1 and TRBJ2-3, the complete variable domain is KAGVTQTPRYLIKTRGQQVTLSCSPISGHRSVSWYQQTPGQGLQFLFEYFSETQRNKGNFPGRFSGRQFSNSRSEMNVSTLELGDSALYLCASSLYESTDTQYFGPGTRLTVL.

The rearrangement uses TRBV6-5 and TRBJ2-5; no reliable D call. The J call may not be correct, given that the DNA end is closer to TRBJ2-7. The CDR3 runs 15 residues. Germline values: CDR1 MNHEY, CDR2 SVGAGI. CDR3 protein: CASSPLSVLGYEQYF. DNA of the CDR3: TGTGCCAGCAGTCCCCTCTCCGTCCTAGGCTACGAGCAGTACTTC.

The chain links TRBV4-1 to TRBJ2-1; TRBD2 matches 7 bases. CDR3 size: 16 residues. The ends lost 3 bases at V and 0 bases at J; junction bases unmatched: 5. CDR1 MGHRA and CDR2 YSYEKL come from the germline V gene. The CDR3 DNA sequence: TGCGCCAGCAGCCACTTGCGGGAGAGCTCCTACAATGAGCAGTTCTTC. The encoded protein is CASSHLRESSYNEQFF.

The V and J genes are TRBV27 and TRBJ2-3; D unclear. CDR3 length equals 14 residues. From germline, CDR1 is MNHEY and CDR2 SMNVEV (reference sequence). Trimming took 5 bases from V and 2 from J, leaving 11 bases between them. The DNA for the CDR3 is TGTGCCAGCAGTCCAACCGCCCCCACAGATACGCAGTATTTT. It codes for CASSPTAPTDTQYF.